The 16 T cell receptor beta chains listed next were all sequenced from one sample in a study of vaccination and CD4 T cells after COVID-19. Their recognized antigens are unknown. Treatment in this sample: approximately 11-day PBMC culture with coronavirus spike peptide pools or control peptides (ViraFEST assay). The Oncomine TCR Beta short-read assay sequenced DNA from cultured CD4+ T cells. TCRdb analysed the PCR reads with MiXCR anew, one entry per CDR3 protein. The sample yields over 8,500 distinct CDR3 sequences, around 67% seen once. Source: CD4+ T cells from blood, cultured in vitro, taken before SARS-CoV-2 vaccination. These receptors were collected from a human donor who had recovered from COVID-19.

This chain uses TRBV6-1 with TRBJ2-1; TRBD1 aligns across 9 bases. The CDR3 sequence is 14 residues long. The V and J ends lost 6 bases and 6 bases, in that order; junction bases with no gene match: 6. In germline, CDR1 is MNHNS, CDR2 SASEGT. This chain's CDR3 is CASRRTGDSNEQFF. The CDR3 region has the DNA TGTGCCAGCAGGAGGACAGGGGACTCCAATGAGCAGTTCTTC.

This clonotype appeared a single time. The rearrangement joins TRBV19 to TRBJ2-7; D call uncertain. From germline, CDR1 is LNHDA and CDR2 SQIVND (reference sequence). CDR3 length equals 14 residues. The V gene lost 6 bases and the J gene lost 0 bases, with 12 bases spanning the gap. In DNA form, the CDR3 reads TGTGCCAGTAGCGGTGATATAAGCTCCTACGAGCAGTACTTC. Encoded protein: CASSGDISSYEQYF.

The chain combines TRBV20-1 with TRBJ1-1; 7 nucleotides agree with TRBD1. V dropped 2 bases and J dropped 0; count of bases not matched to a gene: 6. CDR3 length equals 15 residues. The V gene's germline CDR1 is DFQATT and CDR2 SNEGSKA (reference sequence). The CDR3 DNA follows: TGCAGTGCTAGAAATATCGGACAGGTGAACACTGAAGCTTTCTTT. Translating it yields CSARNIGQVNTEAFF.

The CDR3 nucleotides read TGCAGTGCTACTATCACTAGCGGGAGGCGGGAGCAGTTCTTC. It codes for CSATITSGRREQFF. The chain recombines TRBV20-1 with TRBJ2-1; 12 nucleotides line up with TRBD2. There are 14 residues in the CDR3. Trimming took 4 bases from V and 10 from J; bases not matched to a gene: 8. CDR1 and CDR2 from the germline V gene are DFQATT and SNEGSKA (reference sequence).

The chain links TRBV28 to TRBJ2-4; 9 bases line up with TRBD2. The germline V gene encodes CDR1 MDHEN and CDR2 SYDVKM. The CDR3 is 17 amino acids. V lost 4 bases, J lost 0 bases, and 7 bases stayed unmatched. This CDR3 is CASSSHASGVAKNIQYF. CDR3 bases: TGTGCCAGCAGTTCCCACGCTAGCGGGGTAGCCAAAAACATTCAGTACTTC.

The rearrangement uses TRBV2 and TRBJ1-2; D possibly corresponds to TRBD1 (5 bases). CDR3 length: 15 residues. V shed 6 bases and J shed 5 bases, with 19 bases lying between them. Looked up from germline, CDR1 is SNHLY and CDR2 is FYNNEI. CDR3 nucleotide sequence: TGTGCCAGCAGGGCGGACTCGCGGGGCTTTTATGGCTACACCTTC. This encodes CASRADSRGFYGYTF. Full variable domain (remainder filled in from reference TRBV2 and TRBJ1-2): EPEVTQTPSHQVTQMGQEVILRCVPISNHLYFYWYRQILGQKVEFLVSFYNNEISEKSEIFDDQFSVERPDGSNFTLKIRSTKLEDSAMYFCASRADSRGFYGYTFGSGTRLTVV.

This clonotype has a handful of counts. The V call is TRBV6-5, the J call TRBJ1-5, with D tentatively TRBD1 (6 bases). Trimming removed 2 bases at V and 9 bases at J, with 14 bases between. Germline V CDR1 and CDR2: MNHEY, SVGAGI. The CDR3 contains 14 residues. CDR3 loop: CASSYKQGPAPQHF. CDR3 DNA sequence: TGTGCCAGCAGTTACAAACAGGGACCGGCGCCCCAGCATTTT.

This clonotype turned up a few times. V is TRBV12-3 or TRBV12-4 and J is TRBJ1-6; the D is unclear. This CDR3 is built from 16 residues. Trimming left V 5 bases short and J 7 bases short, with 18 bases between. In DNA form, the CDR3 reads TGTGCCAGCAGTCCCAGAGGCGAGGAAGGAAATTCACCCCTCCACTTT. Translation: CASSPRGEEGNSPLHF.

The gene calls are TRBV5-8 and TRBJ2-1, with D perhaps matching TRBD1 or TRBD2 (5 bases each). Germline CDR1 and CDR2: SGHTS and YDEGEE. The CDR3 spans 14 residues. V lost 5 bases and J 6 bases, leaving 15 bases between the germline ends. The CDR3 spells CASRRPGLANEQFF. In DNA, the CDR3 is TGTGCCAGCAGGCGGCCGGGGCTCGCCAATGAGCAGTTCTTC.

The chain combines TRBV10-3 with TRBJ2-2; D is ambiguous. V gave up 0 bases and J gave up 5 bases, with 10 bases separating them. Germline V CDR1 and CDR2: ENHRY, SYGVKD. The CDR3 has 15 amino acids. Here the CDR3 reads CAISESIRQTGELFF. CDR3 bases: TGTGCCATCAGTGAGTCAATTAGGCAGACCGGGGAGCTGTTTTTT.

The genes are TRBV15 and TRBJ2-5; 7 bases are shared with TRBD2. The V and J ends lost 2 bases and 4 bases, in that order; junction bases with no gene match: 10. The CDR3 runs 16 residues. Per the germline V gene, CDR1 is LNHNV and CDR2 is YYDKDF (reference sequence). The CDR3 spells CATSRLSGAVGETQYF. Written as DNA, the CDR3 is TGTGCCACCAGCAGACTGAGCGGGGCCGTAGGAGAGACCCAGTACTTC. The variable domain in full, with the rest retrieved from reference TRBV15 and TRBJ2-5, is DAMVIQNPRYQVTQFGKPVTLSCSQTLNHNVMYWYQQKSSQAPKLLFHYYDKDFNNEADTPDNFQSRRPNTSFCFLDIRSPGLGDTAMYLCATSRLSGAVGETQYFGPGTRLLVL.

The CDR3 is CASRLAGSDEQYF. CDR3 DNA: TGTGCCAGCAGATTGGCTGGGTCGGACGAGCAGTACTTC. The chain uses TRBV7-2 and TRBJ2-7; no reliable D call. This CDR3 spans 13 amino acids. The germline CDR1 and CDR2 sequences are SGHTA and FQGNSA. V was cut by 6 bases and J by 5 bases, with 14 bases left in between.

The V gene is TRBV7-3, the J gene TRBJ2-2; D possibly corresponds to TRBD1 (6 bases). The V gene lost 4 bases and the J gene lost 0 bases, with 12 bases spanning the gap. CDR1 and CDR2 from the germline V gene are SGHTA and FQGTGA. The CDR3 contains 16 residues. For the CDR3, the DNA is TGTGCCAGCAGCTCCCGGACAGCTGCGAACACCGGGGAGCTGTTTTTT. Protein sequence: CASSSRTAANTGELFF.

This sequence joins TRBV7-9 and TRBJ1-1; D remains unclear. The CDR3 has 15 residues. V lost 4 bases and J 4 bases, leaving 16 bases between the germline ends. Germline-derived CDR1 and CDR2 are SEHNR and FQNEAQ (reference sequence). CDR3 DNA sequence: TGTGCCAGCAGCTCCCAACTCGGAGGGTTCACTGAAGCTTTCTTT. Amino acids: CASSSQLGGFTEAFF.

The chain couples TRBV7-3 to TRBJ1-2, with TRBD1 matching over 10 bases. Looked up from germline, CDR1 is SGHTA and CDR2 is FQGTGA. V lost 4 bases to trimming and J lost 6 bases; unmatched junction nucleotides: 2. The CDR3 covers 13 residues. CDR3 residues: CASSYDRGHGYTF. For the CDR3, the DNA is TGTGCCAGCAGCTACGACAGGGGGCATGGCTACACCTTC.

This sequence joins TRBV7-3 and TRBJ2-3; a weak D match, TRBD2 (5 bases). V was cut by 2 bases and J by 4 bases, with 7 bases left in between. The germline V gene has CDR1 SGHTA and CDR2 FQGTGA. CDR3 length: 13 amino acids. The DNA of the CDR3 is TGTGCCAGCAGCTTACTTAGCGCAGATACGCAGTATTTT. Its translation is CASSLLSADTQYF. The complete variable domain, with remaining parts taken from reference TRBV7-3 and TRBJ2-3, reads GAGVSQTPSNKVTEKGKYVELRCDPISGHTALYWYRQSLGQGPEFLIYFQGTGAADDSGLPNDRFFAVRPEGSVSTLKIQRTERGDSAVYLCASSLLSADTQYFGPGTRLTVL.